This entry is about one TCR beta chain. The target antigen is unknown. Trimming cost V 10 bases and J 9 bases; bases outside gene matches: 18. Looked up from germline, CDR1 is LNHDA and CDR2 is SQIVND (reference sequence). The CDR3 sequence is 15 residues long. This sample is part of a study of cytomegalovirus exposure and HLA in healthy donors. Study-wide context: Among roughly 190 million T cells, an earlier analysis found roughly 100 million unique TCR beta sequences. Study-wide findings and caveats: Per a prior analysis, the majority of TCR beta V segments were productive roughly 90% or roughly 30% of the time. Overall, around 150 TCR beta chains were annotated as cytomegalovirus-associated. The authors excluded some V segments, including TRBV6-2 and TRBV6-3, as indistinguishable.

Primers included in the PCR were 60 Vbeta and 13 Jbeta primers. Here immunoSEQ multiplex PCR was the method, and the copy in TCRdb shows in-frame clones only, minus some. The data contain around 120,000 clones, about 75% of them singletons. The chain links TRBV19 to TRBJ2-5; 9 positions agree with TRBD2. What was sequenced was PBMCs. This clonotype was sampled from a man aged 55-75 years in good health and CMV-seropositive. CDR3 region: CATLRLAGIPRAQYF. In DNA, the CDR3 is TGTGCCACTCTGCGGCTAGCGGGGATACCAAGGGCCCAGTACTTC.